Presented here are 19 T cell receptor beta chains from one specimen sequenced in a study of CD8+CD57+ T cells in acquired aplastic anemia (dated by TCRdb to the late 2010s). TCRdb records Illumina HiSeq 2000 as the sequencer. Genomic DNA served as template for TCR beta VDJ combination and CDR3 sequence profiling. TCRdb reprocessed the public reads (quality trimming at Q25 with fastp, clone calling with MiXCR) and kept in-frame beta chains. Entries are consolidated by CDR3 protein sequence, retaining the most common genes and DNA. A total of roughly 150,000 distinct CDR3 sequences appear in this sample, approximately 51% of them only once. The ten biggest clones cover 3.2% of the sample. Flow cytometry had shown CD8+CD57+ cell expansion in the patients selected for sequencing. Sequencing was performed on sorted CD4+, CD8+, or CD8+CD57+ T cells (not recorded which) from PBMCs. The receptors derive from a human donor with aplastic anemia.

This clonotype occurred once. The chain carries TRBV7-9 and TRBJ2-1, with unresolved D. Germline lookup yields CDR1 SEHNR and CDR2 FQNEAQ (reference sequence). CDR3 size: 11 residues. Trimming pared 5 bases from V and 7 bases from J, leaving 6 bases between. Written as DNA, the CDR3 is TGTGCCAGCAGCCCGAAGAATGAGCAGTTCTTC. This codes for CASSPKNEQFF.

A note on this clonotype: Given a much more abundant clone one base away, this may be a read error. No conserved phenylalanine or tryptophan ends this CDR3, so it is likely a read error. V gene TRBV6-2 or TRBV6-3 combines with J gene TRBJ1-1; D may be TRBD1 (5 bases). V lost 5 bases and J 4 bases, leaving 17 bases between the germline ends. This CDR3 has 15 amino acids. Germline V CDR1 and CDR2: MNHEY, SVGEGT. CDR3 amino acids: CASSQNRRVGTEAFL. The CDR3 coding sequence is TGTGCCAGCAGTCAGAACCGCAGGGTGGGCACTGAAGCTTTCCTT.

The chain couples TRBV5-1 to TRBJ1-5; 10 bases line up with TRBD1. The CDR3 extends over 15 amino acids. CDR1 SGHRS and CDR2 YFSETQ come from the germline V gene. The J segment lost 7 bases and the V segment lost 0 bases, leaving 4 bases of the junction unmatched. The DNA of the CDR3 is TGCGCCAGCAGCTTGGGGACAGGGGGTAGCCAGCCCCAGCATTTT. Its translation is CASSLGTGGSQPQHF.

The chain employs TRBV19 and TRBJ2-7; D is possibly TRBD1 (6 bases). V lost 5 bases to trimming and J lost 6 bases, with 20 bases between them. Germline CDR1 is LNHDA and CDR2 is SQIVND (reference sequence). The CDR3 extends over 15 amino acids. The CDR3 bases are TGTGCCAGTAGTCGAGGACAGAGGCGTAGAACCGAGCAGTACGTC. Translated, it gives CASSRGQRRRTEQYV.

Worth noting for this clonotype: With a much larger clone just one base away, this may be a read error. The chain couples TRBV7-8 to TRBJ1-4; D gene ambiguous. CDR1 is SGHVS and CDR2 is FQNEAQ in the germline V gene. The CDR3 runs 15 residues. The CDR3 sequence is CTSSPLPGENEKLFF. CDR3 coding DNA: TGTACCAGCAGCCCTCTCCCTGGAGAGAATGAAAAACTGTTTTTT.

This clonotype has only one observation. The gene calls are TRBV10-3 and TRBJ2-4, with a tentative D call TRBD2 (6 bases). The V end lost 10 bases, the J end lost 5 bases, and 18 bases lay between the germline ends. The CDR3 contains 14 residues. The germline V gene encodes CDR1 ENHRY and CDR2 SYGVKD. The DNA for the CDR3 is TGTGCCAGCAGCTTGCTTTCGGGGGAAAACATTCAGTACTTC. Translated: CASSLLSGENIQYF.

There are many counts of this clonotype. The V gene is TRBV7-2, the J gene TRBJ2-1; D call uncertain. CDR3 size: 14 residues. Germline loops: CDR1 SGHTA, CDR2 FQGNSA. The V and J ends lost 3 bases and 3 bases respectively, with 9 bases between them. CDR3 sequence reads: CASSLVSFYNEQFF. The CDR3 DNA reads TGTGCCAGCAGCTTGGTCAGTTTCTACAATGAGCAGTTCTTC.

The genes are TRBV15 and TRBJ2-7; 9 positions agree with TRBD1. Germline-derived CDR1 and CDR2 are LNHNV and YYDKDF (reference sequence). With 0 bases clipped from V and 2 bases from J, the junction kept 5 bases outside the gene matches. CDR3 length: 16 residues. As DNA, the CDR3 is TGTGCCACCAGCAGAGATGTTCGGACAGGGGCCTACGAGCAGTACTTC. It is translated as CATSRDVRTGAYEQYF.

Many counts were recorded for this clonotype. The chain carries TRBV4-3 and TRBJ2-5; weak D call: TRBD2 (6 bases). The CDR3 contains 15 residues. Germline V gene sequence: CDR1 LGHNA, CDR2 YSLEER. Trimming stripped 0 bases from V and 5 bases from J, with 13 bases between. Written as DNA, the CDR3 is TGCGCCAGCAGCCAAGATAGCGGAATTGCGGAGACCCAGTACTTC. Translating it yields CASSQDSGIAETQYF.

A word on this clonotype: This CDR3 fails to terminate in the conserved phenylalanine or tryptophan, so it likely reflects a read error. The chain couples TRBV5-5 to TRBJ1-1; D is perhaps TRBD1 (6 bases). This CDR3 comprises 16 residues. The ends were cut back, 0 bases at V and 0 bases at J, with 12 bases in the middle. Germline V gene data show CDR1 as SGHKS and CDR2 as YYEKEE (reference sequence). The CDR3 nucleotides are TGTGCCAGCAGCTTGGAGGCAGGGGTTTTGAACACTGAAGCTTTCTCT. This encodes CASSLEAGVLNTEAFS.

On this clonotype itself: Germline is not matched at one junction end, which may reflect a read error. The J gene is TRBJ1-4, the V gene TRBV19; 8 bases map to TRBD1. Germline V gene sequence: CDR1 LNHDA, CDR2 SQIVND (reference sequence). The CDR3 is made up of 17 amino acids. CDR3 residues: CASSTGQVTATNERLFF. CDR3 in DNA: TGTGCCAGTAGTACGGGACAGGTGACTGCAACTAATGAAAGACTGTTTTTT. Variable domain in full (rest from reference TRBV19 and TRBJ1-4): DGGITQSPKYLFRKEGQNVTLSCEQNLNHDAMYWYRQDPGQGLRLIYYSQIVNDFQKGDIAEGYSVSREKKESFPLTVTSAQKNPTAFYLCASSTGQVTATNERLFFGSGTQLSVL.

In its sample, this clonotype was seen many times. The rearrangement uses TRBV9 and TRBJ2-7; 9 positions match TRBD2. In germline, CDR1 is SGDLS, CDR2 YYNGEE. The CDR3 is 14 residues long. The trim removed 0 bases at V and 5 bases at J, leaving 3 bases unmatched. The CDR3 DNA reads TGTGCCAGCAGCGTAGGGGGACTAGCACACGAGCAGTACTTC. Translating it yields CASSVGGLAHEQYF.

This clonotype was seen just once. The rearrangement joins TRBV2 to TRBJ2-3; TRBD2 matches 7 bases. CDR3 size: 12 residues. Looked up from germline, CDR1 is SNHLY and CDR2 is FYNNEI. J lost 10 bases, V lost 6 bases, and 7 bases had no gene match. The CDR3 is CASRRSGYPQYF. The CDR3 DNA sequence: TGTGCCAGCAGACGTAGCGGGTATCCGCAGTATTTT.

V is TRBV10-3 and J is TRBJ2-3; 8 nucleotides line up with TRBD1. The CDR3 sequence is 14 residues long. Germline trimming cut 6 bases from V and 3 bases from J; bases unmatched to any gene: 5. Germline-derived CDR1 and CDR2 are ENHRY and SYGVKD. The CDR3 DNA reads TGTGCCATCAGCCAACGGACAGGGACAGATACGCAGTATTTT. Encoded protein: CAISQRTGTDTQYF.

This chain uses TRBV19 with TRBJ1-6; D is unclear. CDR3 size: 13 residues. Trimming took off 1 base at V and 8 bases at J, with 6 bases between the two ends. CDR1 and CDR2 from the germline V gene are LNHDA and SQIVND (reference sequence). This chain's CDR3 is CASSIGGDSPLHF. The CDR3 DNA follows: TGTGCCAGTAGTATAGGTGGGGATTCACCCCTCCACTTT.

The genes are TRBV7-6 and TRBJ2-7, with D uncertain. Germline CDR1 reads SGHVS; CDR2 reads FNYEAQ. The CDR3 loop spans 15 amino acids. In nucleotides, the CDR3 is TGTGCCCGCAGCCCGGACGCTTTGAGCTCCTACGAGCAGTACGTC. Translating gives CARSPDALSSYEQYV.

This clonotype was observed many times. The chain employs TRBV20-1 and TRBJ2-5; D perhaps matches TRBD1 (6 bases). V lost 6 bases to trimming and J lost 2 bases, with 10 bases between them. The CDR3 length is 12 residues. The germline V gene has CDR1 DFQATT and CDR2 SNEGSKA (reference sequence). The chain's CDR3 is CSARTVQETQYF. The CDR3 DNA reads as TGCAGTGCGCGGACAGTGCAAGAGACCCAGTACTTC.

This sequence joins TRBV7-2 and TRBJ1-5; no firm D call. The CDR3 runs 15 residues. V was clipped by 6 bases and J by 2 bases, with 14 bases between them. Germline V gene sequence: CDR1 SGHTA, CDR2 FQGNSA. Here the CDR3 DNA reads TGTGCCAGCAGTGAAGACTCAGGAGGCAATCAGCCCCAGCATTTT. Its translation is CASSEDSGGNQPQHF.

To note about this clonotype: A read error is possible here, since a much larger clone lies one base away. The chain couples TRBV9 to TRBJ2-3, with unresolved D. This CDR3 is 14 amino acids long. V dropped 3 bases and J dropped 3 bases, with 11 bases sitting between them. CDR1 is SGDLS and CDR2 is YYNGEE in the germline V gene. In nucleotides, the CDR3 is TGTGCCAGCAGCGCAGGTGCGTGGACAGATACGCAGTATTTT. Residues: CASSAGAWTDTQYF.